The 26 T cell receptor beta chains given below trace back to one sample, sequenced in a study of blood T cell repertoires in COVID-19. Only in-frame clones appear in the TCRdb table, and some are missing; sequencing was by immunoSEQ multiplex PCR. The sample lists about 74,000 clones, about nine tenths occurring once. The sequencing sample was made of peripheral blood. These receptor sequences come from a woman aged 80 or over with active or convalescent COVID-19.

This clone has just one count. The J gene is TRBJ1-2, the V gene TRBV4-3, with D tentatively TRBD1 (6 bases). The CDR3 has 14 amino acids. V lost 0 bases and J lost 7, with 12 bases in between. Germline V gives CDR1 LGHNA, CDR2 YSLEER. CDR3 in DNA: TGCGCCAGCAGCCAAGAACAGGGTGTCGCTGGCTACACCTTC. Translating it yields CASSQEQGVAGYTF.

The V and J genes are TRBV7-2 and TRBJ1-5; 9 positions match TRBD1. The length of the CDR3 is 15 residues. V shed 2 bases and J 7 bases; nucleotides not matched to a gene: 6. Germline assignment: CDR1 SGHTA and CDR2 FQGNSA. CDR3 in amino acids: CASSLTGQGEQPQHF. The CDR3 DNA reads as TGTGCCAGCAGCTTAACGGGACAGGGAGAGCAGCCCCAGCATTTT.

CDR3 nucleotides: TGTGCCAGCAGTCCGGTAGCGGGGGCCCGATACGAGCAGTACTTC. This sequence encodes CASSPVAGARYEQYF. This chain uses TRBV6-6 with TRBJ2-7; 9 bases align to TRBD2. This CDR3 contains 15 residues. CDR1 is MNHNY, CDR2 SVGAGI, per germline (reference sequence). V shed 5 bases and J 4 bases; nucleotides not matched to a gene: 9.

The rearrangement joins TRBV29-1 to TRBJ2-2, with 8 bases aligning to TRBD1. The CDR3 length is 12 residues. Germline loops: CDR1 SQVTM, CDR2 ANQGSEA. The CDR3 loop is CISQGDTGELFF. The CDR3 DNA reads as TGCATCTCACAGGGGGACACCGGGGAGCTGTTTTTT.

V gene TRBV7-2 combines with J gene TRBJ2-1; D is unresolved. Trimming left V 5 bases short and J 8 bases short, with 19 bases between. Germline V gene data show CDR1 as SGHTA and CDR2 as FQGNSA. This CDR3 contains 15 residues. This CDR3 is CASSPVGPLGDEQFF. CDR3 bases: TGTGCCAGCAGCCCTGTGGGTCCCCTGGGCGATGAGCAGTTCTTC.

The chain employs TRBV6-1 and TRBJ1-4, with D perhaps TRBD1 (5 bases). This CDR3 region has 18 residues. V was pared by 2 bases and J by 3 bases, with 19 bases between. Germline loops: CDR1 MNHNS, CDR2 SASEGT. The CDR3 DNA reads TGTGCCAGCAGTGAACGGCAGGGAATTCTGATTTCTAATGAAAAACTGTTTTTT. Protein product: CASSERQGILISNEKLFF.

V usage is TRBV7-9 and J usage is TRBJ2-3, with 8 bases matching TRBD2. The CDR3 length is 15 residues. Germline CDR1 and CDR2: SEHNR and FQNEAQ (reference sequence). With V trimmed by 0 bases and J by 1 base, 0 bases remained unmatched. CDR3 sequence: CASSLAAGGTDTQYF. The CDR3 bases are TGTGCCAGCAGCTTAGCAGCGGGGGGCACAGATACGCAGTATTTT.

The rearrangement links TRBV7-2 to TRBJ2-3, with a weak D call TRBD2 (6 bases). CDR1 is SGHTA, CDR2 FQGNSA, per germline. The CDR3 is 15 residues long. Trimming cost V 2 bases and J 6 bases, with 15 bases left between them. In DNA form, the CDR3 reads TGTGCCAGCAGCTTACAGGAGGGCAGGGCTGATACGCAGTATTTT. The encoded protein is CASSLQEGRADTQYF.

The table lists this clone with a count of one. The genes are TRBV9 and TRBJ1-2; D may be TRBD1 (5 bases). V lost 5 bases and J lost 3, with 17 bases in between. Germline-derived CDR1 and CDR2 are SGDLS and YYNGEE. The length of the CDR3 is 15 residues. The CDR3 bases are TGTGCCAGCAGTCGCCCCTCCGACAGACACTATGGCTACACCTTC. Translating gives CASSRPSDRHYGYTF.

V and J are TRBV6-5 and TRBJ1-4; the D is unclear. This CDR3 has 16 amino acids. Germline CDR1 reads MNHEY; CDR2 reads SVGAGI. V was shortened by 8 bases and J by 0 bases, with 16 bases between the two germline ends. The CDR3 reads CASGFQLAATNEKLFF. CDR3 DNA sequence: TGTGCCAGCGGTTTCCAGCTAGCAGCAACTAATGAAAAACTGTTTTTT.

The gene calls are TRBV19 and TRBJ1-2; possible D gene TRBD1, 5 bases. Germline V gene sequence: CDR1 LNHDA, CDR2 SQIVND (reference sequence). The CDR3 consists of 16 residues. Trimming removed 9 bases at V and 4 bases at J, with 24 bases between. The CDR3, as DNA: TGTGCCAGAAAACCCCGCGGGGCACCAGGGATCTATGGCTACACCTTC. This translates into CARKPRGAPGIYGYTF.

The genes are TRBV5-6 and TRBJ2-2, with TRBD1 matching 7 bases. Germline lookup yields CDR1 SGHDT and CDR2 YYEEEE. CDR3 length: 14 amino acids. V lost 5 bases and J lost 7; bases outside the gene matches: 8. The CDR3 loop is CASRERGRGGELFF. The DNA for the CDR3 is TGTGCCAGCAGAGAAAGGGGGCGCGGCGGGGAGCTGTTTTTT.

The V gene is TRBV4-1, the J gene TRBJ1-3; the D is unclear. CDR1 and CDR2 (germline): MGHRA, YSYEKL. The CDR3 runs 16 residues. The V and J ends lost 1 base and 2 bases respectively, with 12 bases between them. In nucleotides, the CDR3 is TGCGCCAGCAGCCAAGTCTGGGCCACAACTGGAAACACCATATATTTT. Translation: CASSQVWATTGNTIYF.

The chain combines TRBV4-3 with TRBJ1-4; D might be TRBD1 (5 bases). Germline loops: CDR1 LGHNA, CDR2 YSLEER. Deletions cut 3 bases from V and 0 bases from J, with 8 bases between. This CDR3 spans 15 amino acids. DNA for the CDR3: TGCGCCAGCAGCCAGGACACCTCAACTAATGAAAAACTGTTTTTT. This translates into CASSQDTSTNEKLFF.

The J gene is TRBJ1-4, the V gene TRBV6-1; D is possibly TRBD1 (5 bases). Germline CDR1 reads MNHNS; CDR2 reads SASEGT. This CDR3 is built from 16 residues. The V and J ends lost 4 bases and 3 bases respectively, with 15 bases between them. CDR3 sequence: CASSAQGGGANEKLFF. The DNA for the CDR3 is TGTGCCAGCAGTGCCCAGGGCGGGGGGGCTAATGAAAAACTGTTTTTT.

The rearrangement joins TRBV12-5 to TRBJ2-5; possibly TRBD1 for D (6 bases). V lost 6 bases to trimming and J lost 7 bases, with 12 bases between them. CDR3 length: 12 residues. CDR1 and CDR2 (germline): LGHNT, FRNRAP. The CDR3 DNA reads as TGTGCTAGTGGGCGAGGGGGTGGGACCCAGTACTTC. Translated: CASGRGGGTQYF. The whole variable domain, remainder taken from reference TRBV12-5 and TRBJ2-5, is DARVTQTPRHKVTEMGQEVTMRCQPILGHNTVFWYRQTMMQGLELLAYFRNRAPLDDSGMPKDRFSAEMPDATLATLKIQPSEPRDSAVYFCASGRGGGTQYFGPGTRLLVL.

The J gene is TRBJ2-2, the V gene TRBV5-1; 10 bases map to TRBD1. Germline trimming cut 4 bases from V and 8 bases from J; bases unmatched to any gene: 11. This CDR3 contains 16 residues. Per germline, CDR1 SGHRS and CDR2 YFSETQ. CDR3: CASSAGTGVLRGELFF. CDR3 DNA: TGCGCCAGCAGCGCAGGGACAGGGGTCCTCCGGGGGGAGCTGTTTTTT.

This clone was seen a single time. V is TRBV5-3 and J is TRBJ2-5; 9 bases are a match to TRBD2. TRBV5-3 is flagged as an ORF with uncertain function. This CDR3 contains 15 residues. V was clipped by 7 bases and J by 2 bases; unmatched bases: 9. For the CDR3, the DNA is TGTGCCAGACTAGCGGGGAGAGAGGGTCAAGAGACCCAGTACTTC. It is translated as CARLAGREGQETQYF.

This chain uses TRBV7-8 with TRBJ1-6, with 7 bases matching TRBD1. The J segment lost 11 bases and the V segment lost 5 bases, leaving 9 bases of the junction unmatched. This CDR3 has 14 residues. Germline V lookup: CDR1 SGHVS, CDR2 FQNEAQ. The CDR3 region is CASSRDRERPPLHF. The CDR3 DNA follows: TGTGCCAGCAGCCGAGACAGGGAGAGGCCACCCCTCCACTTT.

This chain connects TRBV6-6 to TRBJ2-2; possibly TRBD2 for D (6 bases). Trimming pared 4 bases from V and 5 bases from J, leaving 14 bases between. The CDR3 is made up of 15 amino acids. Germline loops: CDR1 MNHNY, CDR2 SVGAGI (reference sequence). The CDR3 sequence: CASSSTGTSTGELFF. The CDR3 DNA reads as TGTGCCAGCAGTTCCACCGGGACTTCAACCGGGGAGCTGTTTTTT.

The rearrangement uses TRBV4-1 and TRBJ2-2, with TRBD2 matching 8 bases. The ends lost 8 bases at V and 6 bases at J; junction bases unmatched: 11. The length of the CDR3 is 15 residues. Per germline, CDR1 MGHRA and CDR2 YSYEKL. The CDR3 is CASGGTSGLAGELFF. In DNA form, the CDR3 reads TGCGCCAGCGGGGGGACTAGTGGTTTAGCCGGGGAGCTGTTTTTT.

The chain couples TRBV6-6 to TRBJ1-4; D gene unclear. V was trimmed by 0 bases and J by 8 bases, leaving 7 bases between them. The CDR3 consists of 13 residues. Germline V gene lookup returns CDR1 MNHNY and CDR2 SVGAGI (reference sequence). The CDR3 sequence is CASSYSAGEKLFF. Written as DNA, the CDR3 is TGTGCCAGCAGTTACTCGGCGGGGGAAAAACTGTTTTTT.

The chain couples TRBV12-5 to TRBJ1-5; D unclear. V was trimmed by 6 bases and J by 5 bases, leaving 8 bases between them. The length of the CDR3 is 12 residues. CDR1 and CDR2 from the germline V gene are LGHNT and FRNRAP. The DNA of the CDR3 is TGTGCTAGTGGGGAGAGGGATCAGCCCCAGCATTTT. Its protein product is CASGERDQPQHF.

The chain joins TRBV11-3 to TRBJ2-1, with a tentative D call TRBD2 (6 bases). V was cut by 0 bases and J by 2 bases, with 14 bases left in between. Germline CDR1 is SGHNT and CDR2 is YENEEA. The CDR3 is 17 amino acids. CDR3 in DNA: TGTGCCAGCAGCTTAGATTTCCCGGGACTGCCCTACAATGAGCAGTTCTTC. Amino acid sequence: CASSLDFPGLPYNEQFF.

CDR3 sequence (DNA): TGTGCCAGCTCAACGCAGGGGCACGAGCAGTACTTC. This encodes CASSTQGHEQYF. The chain couples TRBV18 to TRBJ2-7; TRBD1 is a possible D gene (6 bases). The CDR3 covers 12 residues. The V gene's germline CDR1 is KGHSH and CDR2 LQKENI. Trimming left V 5 bases short and J 5 bases short, with 10 bases between.

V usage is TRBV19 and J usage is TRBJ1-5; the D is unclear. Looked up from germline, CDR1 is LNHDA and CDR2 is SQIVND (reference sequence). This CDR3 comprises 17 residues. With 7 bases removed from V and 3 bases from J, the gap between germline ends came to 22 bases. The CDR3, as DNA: TGTGCCAGTAAAAACAGACGTACCCCTCCGGACAATCAGCCCCAGCATTTT. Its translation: CASKNRRTPPDNQPQHF.